These T cell receptor beta chains were read from a single sample in a study of blood T cells in healthy people across ages. In TCRdb, the 5' RACE reads were re-called with MiXCR into one record per CDR3 protein. The sample includes about 1.6 million distinct CDR3 sequences, almost 35% of them seen just once. Sequenced material: blood. These receptors came from a woman in her twenties or thirties in good health. CDR3s include the opening cysteine and the closing phenylalanine or tryptophan. Each record gives: V gene, D gene, J gene, clone size, CDR3 DNA, CDR3 protein. D genes are given only for firm matches. Rows may omit the clone size; those that give it use once, few, many or a size class.

V gene: TRBV6-6; D gene: NA; J gene: TRBJ2-1; clone size: few; CDR3 DNA: TGTGCCAGCAGTCGACGGACACCGGACTACAATGAGCAGTTCTTC; CDR3 protein: CASSRRTPDYNEQFF
V gene: TRBV7-8; D gene: TRBD1; J gene: TRBJ1-1; clone size: many; CDR3 DNA: TGTGCCAGCAGCTTACTAGAGACAGGGTTGACTTTCTTT; CDR3 protein: CASSLLETGLTFF
V gene: TRBV5-1; D gene: NA; J gene: TRBJ1-2; clone size: NA; CDR3 DNA: TGCGCCAGCAGCTTGGATCCCTATGACAGAGACGGCTACACCTTC; CDR3 protein: CASSLDPYDRDGYTF
V gene: TRBV7-9; D gene: NA; J gene: TRBJ1-2; clone size: NA; CDR3 DNA: TGTGCCAGCAGCCAACCTGGACAGTTCTATGGCTACACCTTC; CDR3 protein: CASSQPGQFYGYTF
V gene: TRBV7-9; D gene: TRBD1; J gene: TRBJ2-7; clone size: few; CDR3 DNA: TGTGCCAGCAGCCTTCCCAGACAGGGACCTTCCTACGAGCAGTACTTC; CDR3 protein: CASSLPRQGPSYEQYF
V gene: TRBV9; D gene: NA; J gene: TRBJ2-7; clone size: few; CDR3 DNA: TGTGCCAGCAGCGTAGAGGGTGGTGGTTCCTACGAGCAGTACTTC; CDR3 protein: CASSVEGGGSYEQYF
V gene: TRBV6-2/TRBV6-3; D gene: TRBD2; J gene: TRBJ2-7; clone size: few; CDR3 DNA: TGTGCCAGCACCAAATCTAGCGGGACTTACTACGAGCAGTACTTC; CDR3 protein: CASTKSSGTYYEQYF
V gene: TRBV13; D gene: NA; J gene: TRBJ2-7; clone size: NA; CDR3 DNA: TGTGCCAGCAGCTTAGGGGCGTCCGAGCAGTACTTC; CDR3 protein: CASSLGASEQYF
V gene: TRBV20-1; D gene: TRBD1; J gene: TRBJ2-7; clone size: NA; CDR3 DNA: TGCAGTGCCAGGGGGCGGTCGACCTACGAGCAGTACTTC; CDR3 protein: CSARGRSTYEQYF
V gene: TRBV29-1; D gene: NA; J gene: TRBJ1-2; clone size: NA; CDR3 DNA: TGCAGCGTTGACCGGGGCCTCGCGCGGAATGGCTACACCTTC; CDR3 protein: CSVDRGLARNGYTF
V gene: TRBV7-2; D gene: TRBD2; J gene: TRBJ2-3; clone size: many; CDR3 DNA: TGTGCCAGCAGCTTAGCGGGGACTAGCGGGACCACAGATACGCAGTATTTT; CDR3 protein: CASSLAGTSGTTDTQYF
V gene: TRBV28; D gene: TRBD1; J gene: TRBJ2-5; clone size: NA; CDR3 DNA: TGTGCCAGCAGCCGGGACACAGGGGCCTTACAGCAGTACTTC; CDR3 protein: CASSRDTGALQQYF
V gene: TRBV12-3/TRBV12-4; D gene: TRBD1; J gene: TRBJ1-1; clone size: NA; CDR3 DNA: TGTGCCAGCAGTTTGGCTGTCGACAGGGACACTGAAGCTTTCTTT; CDR3 protein: CASSLAVDRDTEAFF
V gene: TRBV29-1; D gene: NA; J gene: TRBJ2-7; clone size: many; CDR3 DNA: TGCAGCGTTGGGGGTCAGAAGGGGCACGAGCAGTACTTC; CDR3 protein: CSVGGQKGHEQYF
V gene: TRBV5-1; D gene: TRBD2; J gene: TRBJ2-7; clone size: NA; CDR3 DNA: TGCGCCAGCAGCTTGGATTTCGGGAGGGGGAACGAGCAGTACTTC; CDR3 protein: CASSLDFGRGNEQYF
V gene: TRBV2; D gene: NA; J gene: TRBJ1-5; clone size: NA; CDR3 DNA: TGTGCCAGCAGCCTTTCCCGGGACGGCCTCAATCAGCCCCAGCATTTT; CDR3 protein: CASSLSRDGLNQPQHF
V gene: TRBV6-6; D gene: NA; J gene: TRBJ2-7; clone size: few; CDR3 DNA: TGTGCCAGCAGTTACTCGTTGCAGGGGCTCTCCTACGAGCAGTACTTC; CDR3 protein: CASSYSLQGLSYEQYF
V gene: TRBV10-2; D gene: NA; J gene: TRBJ2-7; clone size: few; CDR3 DNA: TGCGCCAGCAGTGAGTCAGGGTTTGGGCGAGACGAGCAGTACTTC; CDR3 protein: CASSESGFGRDEQYF
V gene: TRBV29-1; D gene: NA; J gene: TRBJ1-4; clone size: few; CDR3 DNA: TGCAGCGTTGAAGGGGGGTCCCAGGTTGAAAAACTGTTTTTT; CDR3 protein: CSVEGGSQVEKLFF
V gene: TRBV19; D gene: TRBD2; J gene: TRBJ2-5; clone size: NA; CDR3 DNA: TGTGCCAGTAGTATTTTGACTAGCGGGGGCCCAGAGACCCAGTACTTC; CDR3 protein: CASSILTSGGPETQYF
V gene: TRBV30; D gene: TRBD1; J gene: TRBJ1-2; clone size: few; CDR3 DNA: TGTGCCTGGAGTGTGGGGACCAGGGGGCGATTTGGCTACACCTTC; CDR3 protein: CAWSVGTRGRFGYTF
V gene: TRBV4-1; D gene: NA; J gene: TRBJ1-5; clone size: NA; CDR3 DNA: TGCGCCAGCAGCGCACACAGGGAATTGAGGCAGCCCCAGCATTTT; CDR3 protein: CASSAHRELRQPQHF
V gene: TRBV20-1; D gene: TRBD2; J gene: TRBJ2-5; clone size: NA; CDR3 DNA: TGCAGTGCTAGTGGGCTAGCGGGGGGGTACCAAGAGACCCAGTACTTC; CDR3 protein: CSASGLAGGYQETQYF
V gene: TRBV20-1; D gene: NA; J gene: TRBJ2-4; clone size: NA; CDR3 DNA: TGCAGTGCCAGGCGGGATGCGGATTTAGCCAAAAACATTCAGTACTTC; CDR3 protein: CSARRDADLAKNIQYF
V gene: TRBV4-1; D gene: TRBD2; J gene: TRBJ2-7; clone size: NA; CDR3 DNA: TGCGCCAGCAGTACTCGGGAGGGAGGGGCCTACGAGCAGTACTTC; CDR3 protein: CASSTREGGAYEQYF
V gene: TRBV15; D gene: NA; J gene: TRBJ2-7; clone size: few; CDR3 DNA: TGTGCCACCAGCAGAGGACGAGGCTACGAGCAGTACTTC; CDR3 protein: CATSRGRGYEQYF
V gene: TRBV27; D gene: TRBD2; J gene: TRBJ2-5; clone size: NA; CDR3 DNA: TGTGCCAGCAAGCGGGGGGCGGGGGCCCAGTACTTC; CDR3 protein: CASKRGAGAQYF
V gene: TRBV12-3/TRBV12-4; D gene: TRBD2; J gene: TRBJ2-1; clone size: NA; CDR3 DNA: TGTGCCAGCAGTTTCCCGCTAGCGGGGGATAATGAGCAGTTCTTC; CDR3 protein: CASSFPLAGDNEQFF
V gene: TRBV12-3/TRBV12-4; D gene: TRBD1; J gene: TRBJ1-2; clone size: few; CDR3 DNA: TGTGCCAGCAGCAGGACAGGGGCAAATGGCTACACCTTC; CDR3 protein: CASSRTGANGYTF
V gene: TRBV12-3/TRBV12-4; D gene: TRBD1; J gene: TRBJ2-1; clone size: few; CDR3 DNA: TGTGCCAGCAGTTTCGGGACAGGCCACAATGAGCAGTTCTTC; CDR3 protein: CASSFGTGHNEQFF
V gene: TRBV27; D gene: TRBD2; J gene: TRBJ2-1; clone size: few; CDR3 DNA: TGTGCCAGCTCCGATAGCGGGAGGGCCTTAAAGAGCTCCTACAATGAGCAGTTCTTC; CDR3 protein: CASSDSGRALKSSYNEQFF
V gene: TRBV30; D gene: NA; J gene: TRBJ1-1; clone size: NA; CDR3 DNA: TGTGCCTGGAGTAGAGGGGCCACTGAAGCTTTCTTT; CDR3 protein: CAWSRGATEAFF
V gene: TRBV3-1; D gene: NA; J gene: TRBJ2-7; clone size: NA; CDR3 DNA: TGTGCCAGCAGCCACATCGTCATATCCTACGAGCAGTACTTC; CDR3 protein: CASSHIVISYEQYF
V gene: TRBV20-1; D gene: NA; J gene: TRBJ2-7; clone size: few; CDR3 DNA: TGCAGTGCTTCGTCCGGCCGTTGGGTCGAGCAGTACTTC; CDR3 protein: CSASSGRWVEQYF
V gene: TRBV20-1; D gene: TRBD2; J gene: TRBJ2-7; clone size: few; CDR3 DNA: TGCAGTGCCCCAAACACGGGGACTAGCGGGACCTCCTACGAGCAGTACTTC; CDR3 protein: CSAPNTGTSGTSYEQYF
V gene: TRBV20-1; D gene: NA; J gene: TRBJ2-5; clone size: NA; CDR3 DNA: TGCAGTGCTAGTAGGGCGCCAGGTACAGGGGAGGCCCAGTACTTC; CDR3 protein: CSASRAPGTGEAQYF
V gene: TRBV6-1; D gene: TRBD2; J gene: TRBJ2-3; clone size: few; CDR3 DNA: TGTGCCAGCAATAGACTAGCGGGAGGAGATACGCAGTATTTT; CDR3 protein: CASNRLAGGDTQYF
V gene: TRBV6-1; D gene: NA; J gene: TRBJ2-5; clone size: NA; CDR3 DNA: TGTGCCAGCAGTGAGGCAGGGTTCCACAATGAGCAGTACTTC; CDR3 protein: CASSEAGFHNEQYF
V gene: TRBV29-1; D gene: NA; J gene: TRBJ2-3; clone size: many; CDR3 DNA: TGCAGCGTTGCTGGAGGGACCACAGATACGCAGTATTTT; CDR3 protein: CSVAGGTTDTQYF
V gene: TRBV4-1; D gene: NA; J gene: TRBJ2-3; clone size: few; CDR3 DNA: TGCGCCAGCAGCCAAGGCGTGAATAGCGGACGATCTGGCACAGATACGCAGTATTTT; CDR3 protein: CASSQGVNSGRSGTDTQYF
V gene: TRBV9; D gene: TRBD2; J gene: TRBJ2-1; clone size: once; CDR3 DNA: TGTGCCAGCAGCGGGTCTTCCTTAGCGGGGGGGACCTACAATGAGCAGTTCTTC; CDR3 protein: CASSGSSLAGGTYNEQFF
V gene: TRBV20-1; D gene: NA; J gene: TRBJ2-7; clone size: few; CDR3 DNA: TGCAGTAAGAAATCTCCCAGCTCCTACGAGCAGTACTTC; CDR3 protein: CSKKSPSSYEQYF
V gene: TRBV18; D gene: NA; J gene: TRBJ2-3; clone size: NA; CDR3 DNA: TGTGCCAGCTCACCTACAGGGAAGGGAGATACGCAGTATTTT; CDR3 protein: CASSPTGKGDTQYF
V gene: TRBV2; D gene: NA; J gene: TRBJ2-1; clone size: NA; CDR3 DNA: TGTGCCAGCAGGGATCTATCTTACAATGAGCAGTTCTTC; CDR3 protein: CASRDLSYNEQFF
V gene: TRBV4-1; D gene: NA; J gene: TRBJ2-3; clone size: few; CDR3 DNA: TGCGCCAGCAGCCGGGCAATGCGCACAGATACGCAGTATTTT; CDR3 protein: CASSRAMRTDTQYF
V gene: TRBV7-8; D gene: NA; J gene: TRBJ1-6; clone size: NA; CDR3 DNA: TGTGCCAGCCGGGCGGGTCCGGGACGGAGTAATTCACCCCTCCACTTT; CDR3 protein: CASRAGPGRSNSPLHF
V gene: TRBV20-1; D gene: TRBD1; J gene: TRBJ1-1; clone size: few; CDR3 DNA: TGCAGTGCTAGAACCGGGACAGGGGGTGTTTTGAACACTGAAGCTTTCTTT; CDR3 protein: CSARTGTGGVLNTEAFF
V gene: TRBV4-2; D gene: NA; J gene: TRBJ1-1; clone size: NA; CDR3 DNA: TGTGCCAGCAGCCAAGATGTGGGGGTGACTGAAGCTTTCTTT; CDR3 protein: CASSQDVGVTEAFF
V gene: TRBV27; D gene: NA; J gene: TRBJ2-7; clone size: few; CDR3 DNA: TGTGCCAGCAGTTTGCAGGGTTTTACCGAGCAGTACTTC; CDR3 protein: CASSLQGFTEQYF